The present entry profiles one TCR beta chain with its context. Its antigen is unknown. V was clipped by 3 bases and J by 5 bases; unmatched bases: 8. This CDR3 has 15 residues. Germline V gene data show CDR1 as SGHVS and CDR2 as FQNEAQ. This sample is part of a study of T cells in Graves' hyperthyroidism and ophthalmopathy. Study results and caveats: Most thyroid-expanded clonotypes above 0.001 were also found in blood.

A lack of ophthalmopathy progression within 18 months defined stable Graves' hyperthyroidism. Diagnosis relied on clinical symptoms, serum thyroxine and TRAb, thyroid ultrasound and orbital computed tomography. RNA transcripts gave rise to amplified TCR beta CDR3 regions. During a first-round RT-PCR of the TCR CDR3, the HTBI primer set was used. TCRdb reprocessed the multiplex PCR reads with MiXCR, giving one entry per CDR3 protein. This table has about 680,000 distinct CDR3 sequences, 30% to 40% appearing once. Sequenced: blood. The sequence was obtained from a woman in her thirties or forties with Graves' hyperthyroidism. This chain links TRBV7-8 with TRBJ2-7, with 9 positions matching TRBD1. CDR3 nucleotide sequence: TGTGCCAGCAGCTTGCCCGGGACAGGGAAGGACGAGCAGTACTTC. Translated, it gives CASSLPGTGKDEQYF.